The clone carrying this T cell receptor beta chain has just a few counts. Its antigen is still unknown. This specimen belongs to a study of CD8 T cells in ankylosing spondylitis. Study-wide points: What appeared characteristic of ankylosing spondylitis blood was a TCR beta motif of eight highly homologous variants. Peripheral blood samples showed relatively rare disease-linked clones, and these clones were CD8+. Earlier work had already found some motif variants in reactive arthritis synovial fluid and blood. Matched ankylosing spondylitis synovial fluid reportedly contained a significantly enriched population of disease-linked clones.

The CDR3 is 12 amino acids. Trimming cost V 0 bases and J 9 bases, with 6 bases left between them. Germline CDR1 and CDR2: MNHEY and SVGEGT. Using quantitative 5'-RACE with molecular barcodes, the authors made TCR beta libraries. TCRdb re-called the 5' RACE reads through MiXCR, storing one row per CDR3 protein. The table lists around 390,000 distinct CDR3 sequences, around 24% of them singletons. Sequencing used blood, either unsorted or a sorted T cell fraction (not recorded which). This chain joins TRBV6-2 or TRBV6-3 and TRBJ2-1; tentative D call: TRBD2 (6 bases). The receptor was derived from a male donor with ankylosing spondylitis. The CDR3 region is CASSYSGGEQFF. CDR3 DNA sequence: TGTGCCAGCAGTTACTCGGGGGGTGAGCAGTTCTTC.